This T cell receptor beta chain was captured by sequencing in a study of tumor-infiltrating lymphocytes in primary liver carcinoma. CDR1 and CDR2 (germline): MDHEN, SYDVKM. The CDR3 extends over 12 amino acids. The researchers produced TCR beta cDNA from 500 to 550 ng total RNA with a constant-region primer. Three nested multiplex PCR rounds, a slightly modified ARM-PCR, produced the libraries for TCR beta. Investigators reported that the first two PCR rounds, at roughly 11 cycles each, used TRBV1-TRBV30 forward primers with a C-beta reverse primer. TCRdb called the multiplex PCR reads again in MiXCR, with one record for every CDR3 protein. The sample contains approximately 73,000 distinct CDR3 sequences, about two thirds of which appear only once. The tissue used was unsorted bulk material of about 17-33 mg. RNA and DNA were co-extracted from it with the AllPrep DNA/RNA mini kit. Samples came from superior, inferior, lateral poles and tumor centre.

The rearrangement joins TRBV28 to TRBJ2-1; D is unresolved. The TCR sequence derives from an older woman with primary liver carcinoma and hepatitis B virus infection. Sequenced input: liver tumor tissue from sampling region 4. As for subset: tumor region T4, right-lateral pole. The CDR3 coding sequence is TGTGCTAATAGCTCCAGTTACAATGAGCAGTTCTTC. Its protein product is CANSSSYNEQFF.